These 32 T cell receptor beta chains share one sample of origin, sequenced in a study of blood T cell repertoires in COVID-19. Here immunoSEQ multiplex PCR was the method, and the copy in TCRdb shows in-frame clones only, minus some. The sample yields 85,000 to 120,000 clones, 70% to 90% seen once. Material: peripheral blood. The source of these receptors is a man between 45 and 60 years old with active COVID-19.

This clone has just one count. This chain joins TRBV27 and TRBJ1-6; tentatively, D is TRBD1 (6 bases). The CDR3 is 16 amino acids. Germline CDR1 is MNHEY and CDR2 is SMNVEV (reference sequence). The ends were cut back, 4 bases at V and 7 bases at J, with 17 bases in the middle. Here the CDR3 reads CASSSYVQGENSPLHF. The CDR3 bases are TGTGCCAGCAGTTCTTATGTACAGGGTGAAAATTCACCCCTCCACTTT.

The genes are TRBV6-5 and TRBJ2-3; D gene uncertain. Trimming removed 7 bases at V and 7 bases at J, with 12 bases between. Germline V gene data show CDR1 as MNHEY and CDR2 as SVGAGI. The CDR3 loop spans 12 amino acids. The CDR3 sequence: CASISGGNTQYF. Written as DNA, the CDR3 is TGTGCCAGCATCTCCGGCGGAAATACGCAGTATTTT.

The CDR3 DNA reads as TGCGCCAGCAGCCAAGAACCATTTGTCGGACGGGGAAGCCGCGAGCAGTACTTC. As protein: CASSQEPFVGRGSREQYF. The chain uses TRBV4-1 and TRBJ2-7; D might be TRBD2 (5 bases). The CDR3 totals 18 residues. Germline V gene data show CDR1 as MGHRA and CDR2 as YSYEKL. Trimming left V 0 bases short and J 6 bases short, with 24 bases between.

The chain employs TRBV18 and TRBJ1-5; 7 bases are shared with TRBD1. The CDR3 is made up of 15 amino acids. V lost 4 bases to trimming and J lost 10 bases; unmatched junction nucleotides: 13. Germline V CDR1 and CDR2: KGHSH, LQKENI. CDR3 DNA sequence: TGTGCCAGCTCACTACAAGGACAGGAACCGGGACCCCAGCATTTT. Translating it yields CASSLQGQEPGPQHF.

The chain recombines TRBV7-9 with TRBJ2-2, with TRBD1 matching 7 bases. V lost 5 bases and J lost 0; bases outside the gene matches: 9. Germline V gene data show CDR1 as SEHNR and CDR2 as FQNEAQ (reference sequence). CDR3 size: 17 residues. CDR3 protein: CASSVRQGSSNTGELFF. CDR3 in DNA: TGTGCCAGCAGCGTCAGACAGGGTTCCTCGAACACCGGGGAGCTGTTTTTT.

This chain uses TRBV5-6 with TRBJ1-6; D may be TRBD1 (6 bases). Between the trimmed V and J ends, which lost 1 base and 7 bases, there was a span of 9 bases. CDR3 length: 14 residues. Germline-derived CDR1 and CDR2 are SGHDT and YYEEEE. CDR3 nucleotides: TGTGCCAGCAGCTTGCCACAGGGAAATTCACCCCTCCACTTT. This translates into CASSLPQGNSPLHF.

The chain joins TRBV5-1 to TRBJ1-1, with 8 bases aligning to TRBD1. Germline values: CDR1 SGHRS, CDR2 YFSETQ. V lost 0 bases to trimming and J lost 1 base; unmatched junction nucleotides: 2. The CDR3 sequence is 15 residues long. CDR3 DNA: TGCGCCAGCAGCTTGGTCGGACAGGGGAACACTGAAGCTTTCTTT. The encoded protein is CASSLVGQGNTEAFF.

The gene calls are TRBV3-1 (or the pseudogene TRBV3-2) and TRBJ1-1, with a possible D match to TRBD1 (5 bases). This CDR3 is built from 14 residues. Trimming cost V 1 base and J 10 bases, with 16 bases left between them. Germline V gene sequence: CDR1 LGHDT, CDR2 YNNKEL (reference sequence). The CDR3 reads CASSQGEAGQAAFF. CDR3 nucleotides: TGTGCCAGCAGCCAAGGGGAAGCGGGGCAAGCAGCTTTCTTT.

The V and J genes are TRBV27 and TRBJ2-4; TRBD2 is a possible D gene (6 bases). Germline lookup yields CDR1 MNHEY and CDR2 SMNVEV (reference sequence). The CDR3 covers 18 residues. Trimming stripped 5 bases from V and 3 bases from J, with 23 bases between. CDR3 loop: CASSLRIPSVEGKNIQYF. As DNA, the CDR3 is TGTGCCAGCAGTCTGAGAATCCCTAGCGTAGAAGGCAAAAACATTCAGTACTTC.

J is TRBJ2-1 and V is TRBV5-1; D might be TRBD2 (5 bases). CDR3 length: 13 residues. V gave up 2 bases and J gave up 10 bases, with 13 bases separating them. Germline values: CDR1 SGHRS, CDR2 YFSETQ. CDR3 nucleotides: TGCGCCAGCAGCTTCGACCCCCCGGGGGAGCAGTTCTTC. It codes for CASSFDPPGEQFF.

This rearrangement joins TRBV2 to TRBJ1-3; D unresolved. The V gene's germline CDR1 is SNHLY and CDR2 FYNNEI. The CDR3 has 13 residues. With 5 bases removed from V and 4 bases from J, the gap between germline ends came to 9 bases. Written as DNA, the CDR3 is TGTGCCAGCAGTACTGATAAAGGAAACACCATATATTTT. Its translation is CASSTDKGNTIYF.

The rearrangement joins TRBV28 to TRBJ1-5, with a possible D match to TRBD1 (5 bases). Germline V CDR1 and CDR2: MDHEN, SYDVKM. Trimming stripped 7 bases from V and 3 bases from J, with 7 bases between. CDR3 length equals 12 residues. The CDR3 loop is CASKTANQPQHF. DNA for the CDR3: TGTGCCAGCAAGACAGCCAATCAGCCCCAGCATTTT.

The chain joins TRBV19 to TRBJ2-5; perhaps TRBD1 as D (6 bases). This CDR3 comprises 14 residues. Germline CDR1 and CDR2: LNHDA and SQIVND (reference sequence). V lost 6 bases to trimming and J lost 2 bases, with 13 bases between them. The CDR3 coding sequence is TGTGCCAGTAGCCCGGGACAAGTACAAGAGACCCAGTACTTC. Its translation: CASSPGQVQETQYF. Using reference TRBV19 and TRBJ2-5 for the parts outside the CDR3, the full variable domain is DGGITQSPKYLFRKEGQNVTLSCEQNLNHDAMYWYRQDPGQGLRLIYYSQIVNDFQKGDIAEGYSVSREKKESFPLTVTSAQKNPTAFYLCASSPGQVQETQYFGPGTRLLVL.

This clone appeared a few times. At one end the junction does not follow the germline gene, possibly because of a read error. This chain uses TRBV2 with TRBJ1-2; 8 nucleotides agree with TRBD1. Per germline, CDR1 SNHLY and CDR2 FYNNEI. This CDR3 spans 12 amino acids. The CDR3 nucleotides read TGTGCCAGCAGACCCGAGGACAGGGTCGGATTCTTC. Its protein is CASRPEDRVGFF.

J is TRBJ2-3 and V is TRBV30, with 12 positions matching TRBD1. V shed 3 bases, J shed 4 bases, and the junction held 2 bases outside the gene matches. The CDR3 length is 14 residues. CDR1 is GTSNPN, CDR2 SVGIG, per germline (reference sequence). The CDR3: CAWSRDRGPDTQYF. For the CDR3, the DNA is TGTGCCTGGAGCCGGGACAGGGGGCCAGATACGCAGTATTTT.

The chain uses TRBV3-1 (or the pseudogene TRBV3-2) and TRBJ2-7, with D possibly matching TRBD2 (6 bases). Germline V gives CDR1 LGHDT, CDR2 YNNKEL (reference sequence). V dropped 4 bases and J dropped 7 bases, with 17 bases sitting between them. CDR3 length: 14 residues. The CDR3 spells CASSLLSGAGEQYF. Written as DNA, the CDR3 is TGTGCCAGCAGCCTACTGTCGGGCGCGGGAGAGCAGTACTTC.

The CDR3 protein is CASSQRVRETQYF. CDR3 nucleotides: TGTGCCAGCAGCCAAAGAGTTCGAGAGACCCAGTACTTC. The chain uses TRBV7-8 and TRBJ2-5, with D unclear. Trimming took 5 bases from V and 4 from J, leaving 11 bases between them. The CDR3 sequence is 13 residues long. The germline CDR1 and CDR2 sequences are SGHVS and FQNEAQ.

The chain is built from TRBV5-4 and TRBJ1-5; TRBD1 might be the D (6 bases). This CDR3 contains 17 residues. Deletions cut 3 bases from V and 6 bases from J, with 22 bases between. CDR1 and CDR2 from the germline V gene are SGHNT and YYREEE (reference sequence). Here the CDR3 DNA reads TGTGCCAGCAGCTCCACGGGAGGGGGGCGCGAGCGTCAGCCCCAGCATTTT. Its protein is CASSSTGGGRERQPQHF. The variable domain in full, with the rest retrieved from reference TRBV5-4 and TRBJ1-5, is ETGVTQSPTHLIKTRGQQVTLRCSSQSGHNTVSWYQQALGQGPQFIFQYYREEENGRGNFPPRFSGLQFPNYSSELNVNALELDDSALYLCASSSTGGGRERQPQHFGDGTRLSIL.

This clone has just a few counts. The chain links TRBV6-1 to TRBJ1-1; D is ambiguous. V lost 3 bases and J 11 bases, leaving 22 bases between the germline ends. The CDR3 covers 15 residues. Per the germline V gene, CDR1 is MNHNS and CDR2 is SASEGT. CDR3 nucleotide sequence: TGTGCCAGCAGTGAGCGCCCTGTTCGGGGAACCGGGGCTTTCTTT. It encodes CASSERPVRGTGAFF.

As DNA, the CDR3 is TGTGCCACCAGTGATACCCCGGCGGTTGCTCCTGGGGCCAACGTCCTGACTTTC. Translation gives CATSDTPAVAPGANVLTF. The rearrangement uses TRBV24-1 and TRBJ2-6; no clear D. Between the trimmed V and J ends, which lost 3 bases and 2 bases, there was a span of 16 bases. The CDR3 length is 18 residues. In germline, CDR1 is KGHDR, CDR2 SFDVKD.

V gene TRBV4-1 combines with J gene TRBJ2-3, with D tentatively TRBD2 (5 bases). V was cut by 3 bases and J by 4 bases, with 17 bases left in between. Germline V gives CDR1 MGHRA, CDR2 YSYEKL. This CDR3 has 16 amino acids. In DNA form, the CDR3 reads TGCGCCAGCAGCCAGGGCGACATTGTGGAGGCAGATACGCAGTATTTT. Translating gives CASSQGDIVEADTQYF.

The chain recombines TRBV20-1 with TRBJ2-1; 8 bases map to TRBD2. There are 13 residues in the CDR3. The V gene's germline CDR1 is DFQATT and CDR2 SNEGSKA (reference sequence). V lost 3 bases and J lost 10; bases outside the gene matches: 8. CDR3 sequence (DNA): TGCAGTGCTAGTTCCGGGGGGGCCGGGGAGCAGTTCTTC. Translation: CSASSGGAGEQFF.

This clone was counted once. The rearrangement uses TRBV3-1 (or the pseudogene TRBV3-2) and TRBJ2-3, with D perhaps matching TRBD2 (5 bases). V was shortened by 4 bases and J by 6 bases, with 8 bases between the two germline ends. Looked up from germline, CDR1 is LGHDT and CDR2 is YNNKEL (reference sequence). The CDR3 loop spans 12 amino acids. The CDR3 sequence is CASSLSSDTQYF. In DNA form, the CDR3 reads TGTGCCAGCAGCCTCTCTAGCGATACGCAGTATTTT.

This clone was counted a single time. The chain joins TRBV12-3 or TRBV12-4 to TRBJ2-7; D may be TRBD1 (5 bases). V was trimmed by 3 bases and J by 5 bases, leaving 11 bases between them. This CDR3 contains 13 residues. The CDR3, as DNA: TGTGCCAGCAGTTTTGGGCAGGGTGACGAGCAGTACTTC. Protein sequence: CASSFGQGDEQYF.

The rearrangement links TRBV4-2 to TRBJ1-6; unclear D gene. The CDR3 length is 17 residues. Trimming removed 2 bases at V and 10 bases at J, with 21 bases between. Germline-derived CDR1 and CDR2 are LGHNA and YNFKEQ. The CDR3 DNA sequence: TGTGCCAGCAGCCAATCCACGATTCCCGGTAAAACCTCACCCCTCCACTTT. Translation gives CASSQSTIPGKTSPLHF.

This chain connects TRBV10-3 to TRBJ2-5, with 10 bases identical to TRBD2. The germline gives CDR1 ENHRY, CDR2 SYGVKD. The CDR3 is 14 residues long. V lost 5 bases, J lost 5 bases, and 5 bases stayed unmatched. CDR3 amino acids: CAISKRGGLETQYF. The CDR3 DNA follows: TGTGCCATCAGTAAGCGGGGGGGCCTGGAGACCCAGTACTTC.

V and J are TRBV19 and TRBJ2-7; a weak D match, TRBD1 (5 bases). Germline lookup yields CDR1 LNHDA and CDR2 SQIVND (reference sequence). The CDR3 has 15 residues. The V gene lost 3 bases and the J gene lost 6 bases, with 18 bases spanning the gap. The CDR3: CASSIGQGYSSEQYF. The CDR3 DNA reads TGTGCCAGTAGTATTGGACAAGGATACTCGAGCGAGCAGTACTTC.

A single count supports this clone. The chain employs TRBV6-2 or TRBV6-3 and TRBJ2-3, with D unclear. CDR1 is MNHEY, CDR2 SVGEGT, per germline. V was clipped by 3 bases and J by 9 bases, with 7 bases between them. The CDR3 has 11 residues. DNA of the CDR3: TGTGCCAGCAGTTATTACGGGACGCAGTATTTT. Protein: CASSYYGTQYF.

This CDR3 is CAISEDRGLYSPLHF. Here the CDR3 DNA reads TGTGCCATCAGTGAGGACAGGGGGTTATATTCACCCCTCCACTTT. This chain links TRBV10-3 with TRBJ1-6; 9 positions match TRBD1. The J segment lost 8 bases and the V segment lost 2 bases, leaving 4 bases of the junction unmatched. Per the germline V gene, CDR1 is ENHRY and CDR2 is SYGVKD. CDR3 length: 15 amino acids.

This clone appeared once. The CDR3 protein is CASSWTSGDGELFF. The CDR3 coding sequence is TGTGCCAGCAGCTGGACTAGCGGGGACGGGGAGCTGTTTTTT. The V gene is TRBV7-2, the J gene TRBJ2-2, with TRBD2 matching over 12 bases. V shed 4 bases, J shed 7 bases, and the junction held 1 base outside the gene matches. This CDR3 has 14 amino acids. Per germline, CDR1 SGHTA and CDR2 FQGNSA.

This clone was found a few times. The chain couples TRBV7-9 to TRBJ2-2, with 10 bases that match TRBD2. The J segment lost 0 bases and the V segment lost 8 bases, leaving 3 bases of the junction unmatched. CDR1 and CDR2 from the germline V gene are SEHNR and FQNEAQ (reference sequence). This CDR3 region has 15 residues. The DNA for the CDR3 is TGTGCCAGCTCGGGACTAGCGCCGAACACCGGGGAGCTGTTTTTT. Protein sequence: CASSGLAPNTGELFF.

The chain employs TRBV7-2 and TRBJ2-1; TRBD2 aligns across 9 bases. This CDR3 has 15 residues. V dropped 8 bases and J dropped 6; count of bases not matched to a gene: 11. The germline CDR1 and CDR2 sequences are SGHTA and FQGNSA. DNA for the CDR3: TGTGCCAGCCAAACGGCGGGGGGGCCGAGCAATGAGCAGTTCTTC. Translation: CASQTAGGPSNEQFF.